The rows below give T cell receptor beta chains drawn from one sample of a study of blood T cells in healthy people across ages. One entry per CDR3 protein results from TCRdb running MiXCR on the 5' RACE reads. The profile shows about 1.4 million distinct CDR3 sequences, around 59% of them singletons. Material for sequencing was blood. These receptors came from a man between 18 and 29 years old in good health. The CDR3 runs from the conserved cysteine through the conserved F or W. D genes are given only for firm matches. A clone size is listed for some rows: how often the clone was seen (once, few, many), or a class if it is expanded.

>few|TRBV29-1|TRBJ1-2|NA
CGTRDRPSWGYTF
TGCGGCACAAGAGACAGGCCGAGTTGGGGCTACACCTTC
>NA|TRBV6-6|TRBJ2-6|NA
CASSYSRDSSGANVLTF
TGTGCCAGCAGTTACTCGAGGGATAGCTCTGGGGCCAACGTCCTGACTTTC
>once|TRBV29-1|TRBJ2-7|TRBD1
CSVRTGTGGAYEQYF
TGCAGCGTTAGAACTGGGACAGGGGGCGCCTACGAGCAGTACTTC
>NA|TRBV27|TRBJ2-2|NA
CASSFRPNTGELFF
TGTGCCAGCAGTTTTAGGCCTAACACCGGGGAGCTGTTTTTT
>NA|TRBV18|TRBJ2-3|NA
CASPPGSTDTQYF
TGTGCCAGCCCACCAGGAAGCACAGATACGCAGTATTTT
>NA|TRBV4-1|TRBJ1-2|NA
CASSASHGFLGGYTF
TGCGCCAGCAGCGCGAGTCACGGGTTTTTAGGTGGCTACACCTTC
>NA|TRBV10-3|TRBJ1-2|TRBD1
CAISESATGVSGGGYTF
TGTGCCATCAGTGAGTCGGCCACAGGGGTATCAGGTGGTGGCTACACCTTC
>few|TRBV10-3|TRBJ2-1|TRBD2
CAISDFSGANEQFF
TGTGCCATCAGTGATTTTAGCGGGGCCAATGAGCAGTTCTTC
>NA|TRBV29-1|TRBJ2-7|NA
CSVEEGPSYEQYF
TGCAGCGTTGAGGAGGGGCCCTCCTACGAGCAGTACTTC
>NA|TRBV4-1|TRBJ2-5|TRBD2
CASSQEEDSAGQETQYF
TGCGCCAGCAGCCAAGAAGAAGATTCAGCGGGACAAGAGACCCAGTACTTC
>NA|TRBV5-4|TRBJ2-3|NA
CASSFVGTRMTDTQYF
TGTGCCAGCAGCTTCGTCGGAACTAGAATGACAGATACGCAGTATTTT
>NA|TRBV6-1|TRBJ1-5|TRBD1
CASTKGQAISYSNQPQHF
TGTGCCAGCACAAAGGGACAGGCGATTTCTTATAGCAATCAGCCCCAGCATTTT
>few|TRBV6-5|TRBJ1-2|NA
CASSYSIHPDYPGLNYGYTF
TGTGCCAGCAGTTACTCGATTCACCCGGACTACCCCGGACTAAACTATGGCTACACCTTC
>NA|TRBV7-2|TRBJ2-6|TRBD2
CASSLAVRLAGSSGANVLTF
TGTGCCAGCAGCTTAGCTGTCCGACTAGCGGGAAGCTCTGGGGCCAACGTCCTGACTTTC
>NA|TRBV25-1|TRBJ2-1|NA
CKQSRGPSEQFF
TGCAAGCAGTCCAGAGGGCCTTCTGAGCAGTTCTTC
>few|TRBV21-1|TRBJ2-5|NA
CASSNYGQETQYF
TGTGCCAGCAGCAACTACGGGCAAGAGACCCAGTACTTC
>once|TRBV6-1|TRBJ2-5|NA
CASSGPPLALETQYF
TGTGCCAGCAGTGGCCCCCCTCTAGCATTAGAGACCCAGTACTTC
>NA|TRBV29-1|TRBJ1-1|NA
CSVPPADTEAFF
TGCAGCGTCCCTCCGGCGGACACTGAAGCTTTCTTT
>once|TRBV29-1|TRBJ1-1|NA
CSVEGPLNTEAFF
TGCAGCGTTGAAGGGCCGCTGAACACTGAAGCTTTCTTT
>NA|TRBV30|TRBJ2-3|NA
CAWTVATSTDTQYF
TGTGCCTGGACAGTCGCGACTAGCACAGATACGCAGTATTTT
>once|TRBV7-9|TRBJ1-1|NA
CASSDRRGGNTEAFF
TGTGCCAGCAGCGACCGACGGGGGGGGAACACTGAAGCTTTCTTT
>NA|TRBV7-9|TRBJ2-1|TRBD2
CASSLGGLADHNEQFF
TGTGCCAGCAGCTTAGGGGGACTAGCGGACCACAATGAGCAGTTCTTC
>NA|TRBV7-6|TRBJ2-7|NA
CASSLSTVTGRYEQYF
TGTGCCAGCAGCTTATCGACCGTGACAGGACGCTACGAGCAGTACTTC
>few|TRBV27|TRBJ1-2|NA
CASSRTVGYGYTF
TGTGCCAGCAGCCGGACAGTCGGCTATGGCTACACCTTC
>NA|TRBV15|TRBJ2-1|TRBD2
CATSAIAGTSYNEQFF
TGTGCCACCAGCGCAATAGCGGGAACGTCCTACAATGAGCAGTTCTTC
>NA|TRBV14|TRBJ2-1|NA
CASSQDAVNRYNEQFF
TGTGCCAGCAGCCAAGATGCTGTAAACCGCTACAATGAGCAGTTCTTC
>NA|TRBV2|TRBJ2-3|NA
CASKGSDTQYF
TGTGCCAGCAAAGGGTCGGATACGCAGTATTTT
>NA|TRBV20-1|TRBJ1-2|NA
CSAREAGFGYTF
TGCAGTGCTAGAGAGGCCGGGTTTGGCTACACCTTC
>NA|TRBV30|TRBJ1-2|NA
CAWSAGVGGYTF
TGTGCCTGGAGTGCAGGGGTGGGGGGCTACACCTTC
>NA|TRBV29-1|TRBJ1-1|NA
CSVERVNTEAFF
TGCAGCGTTGAAAGGGTGAACACTGAAGCTTTCTTT
>few|TRBV4-2|TRBJ2-7|TRBD2
CASSPSRGGYEQYF
TGTGCCAGCAGCCCATCTCGGGGGGGCTACGAGCAGTACTTC
>NA|TRBV28|TRBJ2-3|NA
CASSSPGVYSTDTQYF
TGTGCCAGCAGTTCCCCAGGGGTATATAGCACAGATACGCAGTATTTT
>NA|TRBV20-1|TRBJ2-3|NA
CSLYGGSTDTQYF
TGCAGCCTGTACGGCGGTAGCACAGATACGCAGTATTTT
>NA|TRBV7-6|TRBJ1-5|NA
CASSLGGQESNQPQHF
TGTGCCAGCAGCTTAGGGGGCCAGGAGAGTAATCAGCCCCAGCATTTT
>NA|TRBV7-2|TRBJ2-3|TRBD1
CASSLGRTGRPRTDTQYF
TGTGCCAGCAGCTTAGGGAGGACAGGACGACCCCGCACAGATACGCAGTATTTT
>few|TRBV4-1|TRBJ2-1|NA
CASSQVLYKTEEQFF
TGCGCCAGTAGCCAAGTTTTATACAAGACCGAGGAGCAGTTCTTC
>NA|TRBV9|TRBJ1-2|NA
CASSVATGYTF
TGTGCCAGCAGCGTAGCTACAGGGTACACCTTC
>once|TRBV11-2|TRBJ1-1|NA
CASSLEAGNSGTEAFF
TGTGCCAGCAGCTTAGAGGCAGGGAATTCGGGCACTGAAGCTTTCTTT
>NA|TRBV20-1|TRBJ2-5|NA
CSARALQETQYF
TGCAGTGCTAGAGCCTTGCAAGAGACCCAGTACTTC
>NA|TRBV3-1|TRBJ2-4|NA
CASSQDHGNIQYF
TGTGCCAGCAGCCAAGATCACGGAAACATTCAGTACTTC
>few|TRBV4-3|TRBJ2-7|NA
CASSQYTQSYEQYF
TGCGCCAGCAGCCAATATACACAATCCTACGAGCAGTACTTC
>few|TRBV12-3/TRBV12-4|TRBJ2-1|NA
CASSETGFSYNEQFF
TGTGCCAGCAGTGAAACGGGGTTTTCCTACAATGAGCAGTTCTTC
>NA|TRBV6-1|TRBJ2-1|TRBD1
CASYPGTGYNEQFF
TGTGCCAGCTACCCCGGGACAGGGTACAATGAGCAGTTCTTC
>NA|TRBV15|TRBJ1-4|NA
CATSRGVPTGPNEKLFF
TGTGCCACCAGCAGAGGGGTACCGACAGGACCTAATGAAAAACTGTTTTTT
>NA|TRBV7-9|TRBJ2-5|TRBD1
CASSLVGTGGMETQYF
TGTGCCAGCAGCTTAGTCGGGACAGGGGGGATGGAGACCCAGTACTTC
>NA|TRBV29-1|TRBJ2-7|NA
CSVVSGANYEQYF
TGCAGCGTTGTATCTGGGGCCAACTACGAGCAGTACTTC
>few|TRBV15|TRBJ2-3|NA
CATSGSLSDTQYF
TGTGCCACCAGCGGATCCTTATCGGATACGCAGTATTTT
>few|TRBV7-2|TRBJ1-2|TRBD1
CASSLVGTGIDGYTF
TGTGCCAGCAGCTTAGTAGGGACAGGGATCGATGGCTACACCTTC
>once|TRBV13|TRBJ2-5|NA
CASSLGDEQCF
TGTGCCAGCAGCTTGGGTGATGAGCAGTGCTTC
>NA|TRBV10-3|TRBJ2-1|TRBD1
CAISEGGQGLREGFF
TGTGCCATCAGTGAGGGGGGACAGGGCTTGCGAGAAGGGTTCTTC
>few|TRBV10-3|TRBJ2-7|NA
CAISESTGSWYEQYF
TGTGCCATCAGTGAGTCCACAGGGAGTTGGTACGAGCAGTACTTC
>few|TRBV7-9|TRBJ1-2|NA
CASSPEGGYTF
TGTGCCAGCAGCCCAGAGGGTGGCTACACCTTC
>NA|TRBV20-1|TRBJ2-7|NA
CSARPEAPADEQYF
TGCAGTGCTAGACCAGAAGCGCCTGCTGACGAGCAGTACTTC
>NA|TRBV2|TRBJ2-1|TRBD1
CASKVWDRGYNERFF
TGTGCCAGCAAAGTTTGGGACAGGGGGTACAATGAGCGGTTCTTC
>NA|TRBV25-1|TRBJ2-5|TRBD2
CASQSAGGSYNEQYF
TGTGCCAGTCAGTCGGCGGGAGGGTCCTACAATGAGCAGTACTTC
>NA|TRBV5-1|TRBJ2-3|NA
CASSSVQADTQYF
TGCGCCAGCAGCTCCGTCCAGGCAGATACGCAGTATTTT